The 30 T cell receptor beta chains below come from one sample, sequenced in a study of neurological immune-mediated disorders. Using its own MiXCR run on the 5' RACE reads, TCRdb lists one record per CDR3 protein. The data contain 90,000 to 100,000 distinct CDR3 sequences, roughly 3.5% of them singletons. Sample: PBMCs. Receptors were obtained from a woman aged 18-29 years with multiple sclerosis.

This clonotype was seen many times. V gene TRBV2 combines with J gene TRBJ1-5; tentatively, D is TRBD1 (5 bases). Between the trimmed V and J ends, which lost 2 bases and 5 bases, there was a span of 16 bases. Germline V lookup: CDR1 SNHLY, CDR2 FYNNEI. The CDR3 runs to 16 residues. The CDR3 region is CASSETQDLPYQPQHF. The CDR3 coding sequence is TGTGCCAGCAGTGAAACACAGGATCTACCTTATCAGCCCCAGCATTTT.

There are many counts of this clonotype. The chain couples TRBV28 to TRBJ1-2; D is uncertain. Germline CDR1 reads MDHEN; CDR2 reads SYDVKM. V was pared by 2 bases and J by 4 bases, with 14 bases between. CDR3 length equals 15 residues. Here the CDR3 reads CASSLVRLTGYGYTF. CDR3 nucleotide sequence: TGTGCCAGCAGTTTAGTGCGGCTTACTGGCTATGGCTACACCTTC.

This clonotype was recorded many times. The chain couples TRBV7-9 to TRBJ2-1, with 12 bases identical to TRBD2. This CDR3 is built from 16 residues. Losses at the gene ends were 3 bases for V and 7 bases for J; bases not matched to a gene: 7. The V gene's germline CDR1 is SEHNR and CDR2 FQNEAQ (reference sequence). The CDR3 here is CASSLTTSGSLNEQFF. CDR3 sequence (DNA): TGTGCCAGCAGCTTGACGACTAGCGGGAGCTTAAATGAGCAGTTCTTC.

This clonotype came up many times. The chain joins TRBV20-1 to TRBJ1-5, with 8 bases matching TRBD1. CDR1 and CDR2 (germline): DFQATT, SNEGSKA (reference sequence). With V trimmed by 3 bases and J by 2 bases, 3 bases remained unmatched. The CDR3 has 14 residues. CDR3 region: CSARGGQGNQPQHF. In DNA, the CDR3 is TGCAGTGCTAGGGGGGGACAGGGCAATCAGCCCCAGCATTTT.

In the case of this clonotype: A much bigger clone sits one base away, suggesting this may be a read error. The chain uses TRBV20-1 and TRBJ2-7, with 7 bases identical to TRBD1. The germline CDR1 and CDR2 sequences are DFQATT and SNEGSKA (reference sequence). There are 15 residues in the CDR3. J gave up 3 bases and V 0 bases, and 8 bases lay outside the gene matches. The CDR3 DNA is TGCAGTGCTAGAGATCACGGGACAGCAAACTACGAGCAGTACTTC. Residues: CSARDHGTANYEQYF.

This clonotype appeared many times. J is TRBJ2-1 and V is TRBV20-1; the D gene could be TRBD1 or TRBD2 (5 bases each). Germline CDR1 and CDR2: DFQATT and SNEGSKA (reference sequence). CDR3 length: 17 amino acids. With 0 bases removed from V and 0 bases from J, the gap between germline ends came to 15 bases. In nucleotides, the CDR3 is TGCAGTGCTAGAGATCTAGAGGGGCTAAGCTCCTACAATGAGCAGTTCTTC. Translating it yields CSARDLEGLSSYNEQFF.

This clonotype was picked up many times. The chain recombines TRBV7-9 with TRBJ2-1; tentatively, D is TRBD1 (6 bases). The CDR3 totals 16 residues. Looked up from germline, CDR1 is SEHNR and CDR2 is FQNEAQ (reference sequence). The V gene lost 4 bases and the J gene lost 0 bases, with 13 bases spanning the gap. As DNA, the CDR3 is TGTGCCAGCAGCTCGCCAAGACAGGTCTCCTACAATGAGCAGTTCTTC. Translated: CASSSPRQVSYNEQFF.

This clonotype was observed many times. The V call is TRBV4-3, the J call TRBJ2-5; TRBD1 agrees at 9 bases. Germline assignment: CDR1 LGHNA and CDR2 YSLEER. With 4 bases clipped from V and 5 bases from J, the junction kept 8 bases outside the gene matches. The CDR3 sequence is 15 residues long. The CDR3 protein is CASSPGTGRWETQYF. In DNA form, the CDR3 reads TGCGCCAGCAGCCCCGGGACAGGGAGATGGGAGACCCAGTACTTC.

This clonotype showed up many times. The rearrangement uses TRBV7-9 and TRBJ2-7, with D maybe TRBD2 (5 bases). Germline CDR1 and CDR2: SEHNR and FQNEAQ (reference sequence). This CDR3 region has 14 residues. Between the trimmed V and J ends, which lost 1 base and 4 bases, there was a span of 11 bases. The CDR3 DNA reads as TGTGCCAGCAGCTTAGAGCGGACTCATTACGAGCAGTACTTC. The encoded protein is CASSLERTHYEQYF.

This clonotype was observed many times. This chain connects TRBV11-2 to TRBJ2-1; 7 positions agree with TRBD1. V shed 1 base and J 4 bases; nucleotides not matched to a gene: 4. Germline CDR1 and CDR2: SGHAT and FQNNGV. This CDR3 contains 15 residues. The chain's CDR3 is CASSLAAGGYNEQFF. CDR3 nucleotide sequence: TGTGCCAGCAGCTTAGCGGCAGGGGGATACAATGAGCAGTTCTTC. Combining the CDR3 with reference TRBV11-2 and TRBJ2-1 gives the whole variable domain EAGVAQSPRYKIIEKRQSVAFWCNPISGHATLYWYQQILGQGPKLLIQFQNNGVVDDSQLPKDRFSAERLKGVDSTLKIQPAKLEDSAVYLCASSLAAGGYNEQFFGPGTRLTVL.

This clonotype was detected ten times or more. As DNA, the CDR3 is TGCAGTGCTAGAGATCCTAGCGGGGGTTACACAGATACGCAGTATTTT. Translated, it gives CSARDPSGGYTDTQYF. The chain employs TRBV20-1 and TRBJ2-3; 10 positions match TRBD2. Germline loops: CDR1 DFQATT, CDR2 SNEGSKA (reference sequence). CDR3 length equals 16 residues. The V and J ends lost 0 bases and 2 bases, in that order; junction bases with no gene match: 5.

The gene calls are TRBV7-2 and TRBJ1-1; TRBD1 matches at 8 bases. The CDR3 extends over 15 amino acids. Germline trimming cut 1 base from V and 0 bases from J; bases unmatched to any gene: 1. Germline loops: CDR1 SGHTA, CDR2 FQGNSA. As DNA, the CDR3 is TGTGCCAGCAGCTTAGGGACAGGGCTGAACACTGAAGCTTTCTTT. This encodes CASSLGTGLNTEAFF.

In this sample, this clonotype turned up many times. This chain joins TRBV25-1 and TRBJ1-1, with D tentatively TRBD1 (5 bases). Germline loops: CDR1 MGHDK, CDR2 SYGVNS. This CDR3 region has 15 residues. The V end was cut by 1 base, the J end by 2 bases, with 11 bases between. The CDR3, as DNA: TGTGCCAGCAGTGAATGGGGGGGGTATAACACTGAAGCTTTCTTT. It specifies CASSEWGGYNTEAFF.

This clonotype was counted ten times or more. The chain employs TRBV29-1 and TRBJ2-5, with TRBD1 identical over 10 bases. The trim removed 6 bases at V and 5 bases at J, leaving 9 bases unmatched. This CDR3 region has 14 residues. Per germline, CDR1 SQVTM and CDR2 ANQGSEA. The CDR3 nucleotides are TGCAGCGTGGGAGCCGACAGGGGGCGGGAGACCCAGTACTTC. Translation: CSVGADRGRETQYF.

This clonotype was counted many times. The chain uses TRBV11-2 and TRBJ1-2, with D unclear. V shed 2 bases and J shed 0 bases, with 7 bases lying between them. Germline V gene data show CDR1 as SGHAT and CDR2 as FQNNGV. This CDR3 has 14 residues. Written as DNA, the CDR3 is TGTGCCAGCAGCTTACAGGTTTCTAACTATGGCTACACCTTC. It is translated as CASSLQVSNYGYTF.

Ten or more counts support this clonotype. The CDR3 is CATSRGGTSEETQYF. The CDR3 DNA follows: TGTGCCACCAGCAGGGGGGGGACTAGCGAGGAGACCCAGTACTTC. This chain joins TRBV15 and TRBJ2-5, with 10 positions matching TRBD2. CDR1 LNHNV and CDR2 YYDKDF come from the germline V gene (reference sequence). Trimming at V came to 3 bases and at J to 5 bases, leaving 6 bases not matched to a gene. The CDR3 is made up of 15 amino acids.

The sample holds many counts of this clonotype. V usage is TRBV5-6 and J usage is TRBJ2-7; weak D call: TRBD1 (5 bases). This CDR3 region has 14 residues. V lost 1 base to trimming and J lost 4 bases, with 12 bases between them. Germline V gives CDR1 SGHDT, CDR2 YYEEEE. The CDR3 region is CASSLTGQAYEQYF. CDR3 bases: TGTGCCAGCAGCTTGACTGGACAAGCTTACGAGCAGTACTTC.

This clonotype appeared many times. The chain joins TRBV2 to TRBJ1-4; 7 bases line up with TRBD1. CDR1 is SNHLY, CDR2 FYNNEI, per germline. This CDR3 has 15 residues. J was trimmed by 4 bases and V by 6 bases; bases with no gene match: 8. The CDR3 here is CASRLGTALNEKLFF. In nucleotides, the CDR3 is TGTGCCAGCAGGCTTGGGACAGCCCTTAATGAAAAACTGTTTTTT.

At least ten counts were recorded for this clonotype. The rearrangement links TRBV27 to TRBJ2-5, with D perhaps matching TRBD1 (8 bases). The germline CDR1 and CDR2 sequences are MNHEY and SMNVEV (reference sequence). Trimming took 10 bases from V and 5 from J, leaving 20 bases between them. This CDR3 is 14 amino acids long. CDR3 sequence (DNA): TGTGCCACCCACAGGGGGGGCCCGGGGGAGACCCAGTACTTC. The encoded protein is CATHRGGPGETQYF.

This clonotype was counted many times. The chain has TRBV20-1 and TRBJ2-7; no definite D call. Trimming shortened V by 3 bases and J by 1 base, and 7 bases separated the two germline ends. This CDR3 contains 12 residues. Germline V gene data show CDR1 as DFQATT and CDR2 as SNEGSKA (reference sequence). The CDR3 is CSASDKSYEQYF. The CDR3 DNA follows: TGCAGTGCTAGTGACAAATCCTACGAGCAGTACTTC.

The table lists this clonotype with many counts. The chain links TRBV20-1 to TRBJ2-2; no firm D call. Trimming took 0 bases from V and 1 from J, leaving 9 bases between them. Germline CDR1 DFQATT, CDR2 SNEGSKA (reference sequence). This CDR3 is 15 amino acids long. CDR3 nucleotide sequence: TGCAGTGCTAGAGATCGGGCAGTGAACACCGGGGAGCTGTTTTTT. This sequence encodes CSARDRAVNTGELFF.

The gene calls are TRBV15 and TRBJ1-2; D remains ambiguous. This CDR3 comprises 13 residues. Per germline, CDR1 LNHNV and CDR2 YYDKDF (reference sequence). CDR3 loop: CVNSRDIELGYTF. The CDR3 DNA reads as TGTGTCAACAGCAGAGATATCGAGTTAGGCTACACCTTC.

This clonotype was recorded at least ten times. The chain couples TRBV6-2 or TRBV6-3 to TRBJ1-2; TRBD1 aligns across 9 bases. There are 15 residues in the CDR3. CDR1 and CDR2 from the germline V gene are MNHEY and SVGEGT. V shed 6 bases, J shed 8 bases, and the junction held 13 bases outside the gene matches. The CDR3 DNA sequence: TGTGCCAGCAGACCGACAGGGGGTGGAGAGGACGGCTACACCTTC. Amino acids: CASRPTGGGEDGYTF.

There are many counts of this clonotype. The genes are TRBV5-5 and TRBJ1-5; 8 nucleotides align to TRBD1. The CDR3 covers 14 residues. Germline CDR1 reads SGHKS; CDR2 reads YYEKEE (reference sequence). V lost 0 bases to trimming and J lost 7 bases; unmatched junction nucleotides: 3. CDR3 sequence reads: CASSLGDRRQPQHF. The CDR3 DNA reads TGTGCCAGCAGCTTGGGGGACAGGAGACAGCCCCAGCATTTT.

This clonotype was detected many times. The V gene is TRBV5-1, the J gene TRBJ1-1; 10 bases fit TRBD1. CDR1 is SGHRS, CDR2 YFSETQ, per germline. The CDR3 sequence is 13 residues long. V shed 3 bases, J shed 6 bases, and the junction held 2 bases outside the gene matches. DNA of the CDR3: TGCGCCAGCAGCTGGGGGACAGGGGCTGAAGCTTTCTTT. Translated, it gives CASSWGTGAEAFF.

This clonotype was detected ten times or more. The chain has TRBV7-2 and TRBJ1-5; D remains unclear. Per the germline V gene, CDR1 is SGHTA and CDR2 is FQGNSA. CDR3 length: 16 residues. Trimming stripped 5 bases from V and 5 bases from J, with 19 bases between. DNA for the CDR3: TGTGCCAGCAGCCACTCCTTTCCCGAAGCGGATCAGCCCCAGCATTTT. The encoded protein is CASSHSFPEADQPQHF.

This clonotype was counted ten times or more. The chain couples TRBV14 to TRBJ2-3; 7 bases fit TRBD1. Germline CDR1 and CDR2: SGHDN and FVKESK. This CDR3 region has 13 residues. V was clipped by 8 bases and J by 6 bases; unmatched bases: 8. The DNA for the CDR3 is TGTGCCAGCGGGGGACAGCCCTGGGATACGCAGTATTTT. It is translated as CASGGQPWDTQYF.

This clonotype was counted ten times or more. The J gene is TRBJ2-1, the V gene TRBV19, with 10 bases lining up with TRBD1. The germline V gene encodes CDR1 LNHDA and CDR2 SQIVND (reference sequence). V dropped 5 bases and J dropped 8; count of bases not matched to a gene: 9. The CDR3 is made up of 15 amino acids. The chain's CDR3 is CASSLLTGGIDEQFF. The CDR3, as DNA: TGTGCCAGTAGTCTTCTGACAGGGGGCATCGATGAGCAGTTCTTC.

In this sample, this clonotype turned up many times. V gene TRBV18 combines with J gene TRBJ2-1, with 8 nucleotides matching TRBD2. The CDR3 loop spans 15 amino acids. The V gene end was trimmed by 1 base and the J gene end by 7 bases; junction bases not matched to a gene: 6. Germline V gene lookup returns CDR1 KGHSH and CDR2 LQKENI. CDR3 sequence: CASSPLRGAQNEQFF. The CDR3 nucleotides are TGTGCCAGCTCACCACTGCGGGGGGCTCAGAATGAGCAGTTCTTC.

This clonotype has at least ten counts. V usage is TRBV20-1 and J usage is TRBJ1-6, with 12 bases lining up with TRBD1. V lost 4 bases and J lost 4; bases outside the gene matches: 8. CDR3 length: 17 residues. Per germline, CDR1 DFQATT and CDR2 SNEGSKA (reference sequence). This chain's CDR3 is CSATPGQGAPYNSPLHF. The CDR3 DNA sequence: TGCAGTGCTACTCCGGGACAGGGGGCTCCATATAATTCACCCCTCCACTTT.